This TCR beta chain was sequenced for a study of T cell responses to AZD1222 COVID-19 vaccine. Concerning this clone: Its specificity is not known.

Per germline, CDR1 DFQATT and CDR2 SNEGSKA (reference sequence). V was pared by 4 bases and J by 9 bases, with 0 bases of the junction left unmatched. The CDR3 is made up of 11 amino acids. Study results and limitations: Females made up more of the donors, who were largely white British, and clonal diversity may have come out too low. Unmutated regions of variants are reportedly targeted by nearly half of spike-specific TCRs. The study sampled repertoires only after the peak T cell response.

Sequenced by immunoSEQ multiplex PCR; TCRdb stores in-frame clones only, minus some. The sample lists 100,000 to 150,000 clones; about 85% were seen once. This chain connects TRBV20-1 to TRBJ1-6; the match to TRBD1 covers 7 bases. This receptor was taken from an adult in good health. The sample consisted of peripheral blood, taken on day 0 of AZD1222 vaccination. The CDR3 protein is CSAKGASPLHF. For the CDR3, the DNA is TGCAGTGCTAAGGGGGCTTCACCCCTCCACTTT.